This T cell receptor beta chain was documented in a study of monozygotic twins with inflammatory bowel disease. In regard to this clonotype: The target antigen is unknown.

The RNA usage for each TCR library was about 3.5 ug of total RNA. Added by template switching were UMIs that each held a 6-nucleotide sample barcode. TCRdb reworked the 5' RACE reads into one entry per CDR3 protein, no DNA. The sample table sets out 200,000 to 250,000 distinct CDR3 sequences. Notes on the study in general: A reduction in TCRbeta diversity (inverse Simpson) was seen in IBD patients relative to healthy co-twins.

The clonotype comes from a human donor with ulcerative colitis or Crohn's disease, or a healthy co-twin of an affected twin (not recorded which). The sequenced material came from blood.

CDR3 residues: CASSLVQGSHQPQHF. The chain joins TRBV7-8 to TRBJ1-5; checking the TCRdb D call of TRBD1 is not possible without DNA. CDR1 is SGHVS, CDR2 FQNEAQ, per germline. The CDR3 length is 15 residues.